This TCR beta chain emerged from a study of STAT5B mutations in CD4+ large granular lymphocyte leukemia. Study results and limitations: TRBV06-family usage was enriched in top patient clones (8/27) versus controls (2/35).

For this clone: Its antigen is currently unknown.

Sequencing used immunoSEQ multiplex PCR; TCRdb keeps in-frame clones, though not all of them. The sample shows about 45,000 clones, around 85% of them seen only once. This CDR3 spans 14 amino acids. From germline, CDR1 is LNHNV and CDR2 YYDKDF (reference sequence). V was pared by 1 base and J by 0 bases, with 7 bases between. J is TRBJ2-7 and V is TRBV15; D unclear. The TCR originated in a human donor in good health. The sample taken for sequencing was CD4+ T cells from blood buffy coats. CDR3 bases: TGTGCCACCAGCAGAGCCAGGAGCTCCTACGAGCAGTACTTC. As protein: CATSRARSSYEQYF.